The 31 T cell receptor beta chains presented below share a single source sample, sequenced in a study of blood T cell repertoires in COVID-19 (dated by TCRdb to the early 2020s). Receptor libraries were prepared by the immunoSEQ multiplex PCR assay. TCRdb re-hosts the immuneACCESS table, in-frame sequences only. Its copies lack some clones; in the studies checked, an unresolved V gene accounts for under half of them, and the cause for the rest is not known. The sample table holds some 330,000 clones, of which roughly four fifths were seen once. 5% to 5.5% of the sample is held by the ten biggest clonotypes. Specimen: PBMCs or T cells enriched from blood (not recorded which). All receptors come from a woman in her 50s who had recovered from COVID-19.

CDR3 DNA: TGTGCCAGCAGCCCCGGGACAGGGACTTCCGAGCAGTACTTC. Its translation: CASSPGTGTSEQYF. This chain connects TRBV3-1 (or the pseudogene TRBV3-2) to TRBJ2-7, with TRBD1 identical over 9 bases. The CDR3 is 14 residues long. Trimming removed 4 bases from V and 6 bases from J; junction bases left unmatched: 7. Looked up from germline, CDR1 is LGHDT and CDR2 is YNNKEL (reference sequence).

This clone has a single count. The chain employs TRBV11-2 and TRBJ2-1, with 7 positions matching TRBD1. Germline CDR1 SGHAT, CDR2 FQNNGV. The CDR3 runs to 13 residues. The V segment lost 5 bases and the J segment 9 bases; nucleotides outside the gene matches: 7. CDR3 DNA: TGTGCCAGCAGCCGAGGGACAGTCTCTGAGCAGTTCTTC. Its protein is CASSRGTVSEQFF. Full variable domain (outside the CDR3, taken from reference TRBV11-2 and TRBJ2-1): EAGVAQSPRYKIIEKRQSVAFWCNPISGHATLYWYQQILGQGPKLLIQFQNNGVVDDSQLPKDRFSAERLKGVDSTLKIQPAKLEDSAVYLCASSRGTVSEQFFGPGTRLTVL.

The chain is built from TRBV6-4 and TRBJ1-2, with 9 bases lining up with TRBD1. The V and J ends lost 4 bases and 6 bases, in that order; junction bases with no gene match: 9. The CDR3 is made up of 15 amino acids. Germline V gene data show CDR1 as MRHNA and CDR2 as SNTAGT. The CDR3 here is CASSVSRDRVDGYTF. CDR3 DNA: TGTGCCAGCAGTGTCTCCCGGGACAGGGTAGATGGCTACACCTTC.

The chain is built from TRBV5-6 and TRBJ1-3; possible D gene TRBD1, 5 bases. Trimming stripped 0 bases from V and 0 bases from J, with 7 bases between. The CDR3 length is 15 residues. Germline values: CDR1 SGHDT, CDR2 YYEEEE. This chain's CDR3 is CASSLGQTSGNTIYF. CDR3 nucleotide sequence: TGTGCCAGCAGCTTGGGACAGACCTCTGGAAACACCATATATTTT. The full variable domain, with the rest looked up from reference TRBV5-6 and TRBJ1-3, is DAGVTQSPTHLIKTRGQQVTLRCSPKSGHDTVSWYQQALGQGPQFIFQYYEEEERQRGNFPDRFSGHQFPNYSSELNVNALLLGDSALYLCASSLGQTSGNTIYFGEGSWLTVV.

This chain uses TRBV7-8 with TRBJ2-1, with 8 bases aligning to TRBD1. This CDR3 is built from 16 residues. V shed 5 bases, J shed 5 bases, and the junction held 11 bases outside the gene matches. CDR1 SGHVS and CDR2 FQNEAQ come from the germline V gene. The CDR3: CASSHIGQGAHNEQFF. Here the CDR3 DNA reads TGTGCCAGCAGCCATATAGGGCAGGGGGCTCACAATGAGCAGTTCTTC.

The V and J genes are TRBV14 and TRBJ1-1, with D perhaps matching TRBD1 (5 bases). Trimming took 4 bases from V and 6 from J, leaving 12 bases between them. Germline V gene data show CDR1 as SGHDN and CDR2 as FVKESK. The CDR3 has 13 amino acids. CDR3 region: CASSPRRGSEAFF. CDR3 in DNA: TGTGCCAGCAGCCCAAGAAGGGGATCTGAAGCTTTCTTT. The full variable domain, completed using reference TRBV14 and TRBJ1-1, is EAGVTQFPSHSVIEKGQTVTLRCDPISGHDNLYWYRRVMGKEIKFLLHFVKESKQDESGMPNNRFLAERTGGTYSTLKVQPAELEDSGVYFCASSPRRGSEAFFGQGTRLTVV.

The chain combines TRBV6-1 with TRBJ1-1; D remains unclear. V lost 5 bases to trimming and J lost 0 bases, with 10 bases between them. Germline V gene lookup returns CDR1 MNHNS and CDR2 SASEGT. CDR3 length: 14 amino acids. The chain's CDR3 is CASSHFGVNTEAFF. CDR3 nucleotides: TGTGCCAGCAGTCATTTCGGGGTGAACACTGAAGCTTTCTTT.

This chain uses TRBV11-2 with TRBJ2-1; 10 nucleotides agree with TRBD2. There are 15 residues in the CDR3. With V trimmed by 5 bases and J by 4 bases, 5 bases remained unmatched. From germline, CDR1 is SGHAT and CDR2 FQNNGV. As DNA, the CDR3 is TGTGCCAGCAGCACCGGGACTAGCGCATACAATGAGCAGTTCTTC. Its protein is CASSTGTSAYNEQFF.

This CDR3 is CASSWGAGLGQYF. DNA of the CDR3: TGTGCCAGCAGCTGGGGAGCGGGGTTGGGGCAGTACTTC. The chain recombines TRBV5-4 with TRBJ2-7; 7 bases map to TRBD2. J gave up 9 bases and V 3 bases, and 9 bases lay outside the gene matches. The CDR3 length is 13 residues. Germline assignment: CDR1 SGHNT and CDR2 YYREEE (reference sequence).

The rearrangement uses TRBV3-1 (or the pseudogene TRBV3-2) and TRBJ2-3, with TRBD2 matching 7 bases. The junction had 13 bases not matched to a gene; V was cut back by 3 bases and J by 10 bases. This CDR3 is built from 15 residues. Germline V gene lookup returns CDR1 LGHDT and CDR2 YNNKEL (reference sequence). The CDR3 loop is CASSQGFSGLYPQYF. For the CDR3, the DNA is TGTGCCAGCAGCCAGGGGTTTAGCGGGCTTTATCCGCAGTATTTT.

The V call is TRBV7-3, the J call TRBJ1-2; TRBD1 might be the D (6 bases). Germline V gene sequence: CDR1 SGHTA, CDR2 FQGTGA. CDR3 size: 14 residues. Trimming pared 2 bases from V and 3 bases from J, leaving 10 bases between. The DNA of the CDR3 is TGTGCCAGCAGCTTATCGCCAGGGGACTATGGCTACACCTTC. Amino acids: CASSLSPGDYGYTF.

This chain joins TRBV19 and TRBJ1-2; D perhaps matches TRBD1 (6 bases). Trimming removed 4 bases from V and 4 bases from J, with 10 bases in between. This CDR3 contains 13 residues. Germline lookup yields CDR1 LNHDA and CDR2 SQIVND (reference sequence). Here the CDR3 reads CASSTGQRYGYTF. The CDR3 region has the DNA TGTGCCAGTAGTACTGGACAGCGCTATGGCTACACCTTC. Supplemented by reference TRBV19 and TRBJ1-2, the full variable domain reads DGGITQSPKYLFRKEGQNVTLSCEQNLNHDAMYWYRQDPGQGLRLIYYSQIVNDFQKGDIAEGYSVSREKKESFPLTVTSAQKNPTAFYLCASSTGQRYGYTFGSGTRLTVV.

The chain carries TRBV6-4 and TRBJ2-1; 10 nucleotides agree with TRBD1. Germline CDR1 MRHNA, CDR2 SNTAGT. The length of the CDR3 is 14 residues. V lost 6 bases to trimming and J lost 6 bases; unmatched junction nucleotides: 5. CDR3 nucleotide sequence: TGTGCCAGCAGCCGGGACAGGGGCTTCAATGAGCAGTTCTTC. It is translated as CASSRDRGFNEQFF.

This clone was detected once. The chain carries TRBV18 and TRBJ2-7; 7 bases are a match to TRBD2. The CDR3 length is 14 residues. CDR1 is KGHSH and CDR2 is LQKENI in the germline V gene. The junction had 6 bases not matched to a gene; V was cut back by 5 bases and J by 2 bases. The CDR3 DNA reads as TGTGCCAGCTCAAGAGACGGGACTACCTACGAGCAGTACTTC. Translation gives CASSRDGTTYEQYF.

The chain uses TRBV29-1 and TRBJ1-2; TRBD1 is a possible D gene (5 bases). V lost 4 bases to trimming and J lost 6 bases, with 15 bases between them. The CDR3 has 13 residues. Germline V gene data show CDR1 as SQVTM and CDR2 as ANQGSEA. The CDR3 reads CSVVSGFMDGYTF. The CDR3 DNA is TGCAGCGTTGTGTCAGGGTTTATGGATGGCTACACCTTC.

CDR3 sequence (DNA): TGTGCCAGCAGCTTAAACGGACTAGCAACAGAGACCCAGTACTTC. Its translation is CASSLNGLATETQYF. The chain links TRBV7-2 to TRBJ2-5; 8 bases line up with TRBD2. The ends lost 2 bases at V and 4 bases at J; junction bases unmatched: 6. Germline lookup yields CDR1 SGHTA and CDR2 FQGNSA. This CDR3 is built from 15 residues. The variable domain in full, with the rest retrieved from reference TRBV7-2 and TRBJ2-5, is GAGVSQSPSNKVTEKGKDVELRCDPISGHTALYWYRQSLGQGLEFLIYFQGNSAPDKSGLPSDRFSAERTGGSVSTLTIQRTQQEDSAVYLCASSLNGLATETQYFGPGTRLLVL.

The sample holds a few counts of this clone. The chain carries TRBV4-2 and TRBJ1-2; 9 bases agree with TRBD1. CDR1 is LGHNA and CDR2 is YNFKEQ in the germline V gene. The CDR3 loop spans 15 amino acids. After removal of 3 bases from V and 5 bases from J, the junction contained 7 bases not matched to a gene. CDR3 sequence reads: CASSQGQGEGYGYTF. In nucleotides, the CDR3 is TGTGCCAGCAGCCAGGGACAGGGTGAAGGGTATGGCTACACCTTC.

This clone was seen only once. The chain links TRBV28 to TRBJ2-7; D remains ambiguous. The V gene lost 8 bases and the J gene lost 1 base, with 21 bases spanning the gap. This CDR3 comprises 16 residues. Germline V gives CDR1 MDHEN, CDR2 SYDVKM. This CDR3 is CASATARSSPSYEQYF. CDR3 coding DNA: TGTGCCAGCGCCACAGCAAGGTCATCCCCGTCCTACGAGCAGTACTTC. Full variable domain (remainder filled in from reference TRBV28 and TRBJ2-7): DVKVTQSSRYLVKRTGEKVFLECVQDMDHENMFWYRQDPGLGLRLIYFSYDVKMKEKGDIPEGYSVSREKKERFSLILESASTNQTSMYLCASATARSSPSYEQYFGPGTRLTVT.

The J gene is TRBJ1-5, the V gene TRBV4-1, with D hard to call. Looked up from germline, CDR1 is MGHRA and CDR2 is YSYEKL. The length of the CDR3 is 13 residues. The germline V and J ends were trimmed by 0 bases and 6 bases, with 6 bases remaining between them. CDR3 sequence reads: CASSQDVGQPQHF. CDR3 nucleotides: TGCGCCAGCAGCCAAGACGTCGGTCAGCCCCAGCATTTT.

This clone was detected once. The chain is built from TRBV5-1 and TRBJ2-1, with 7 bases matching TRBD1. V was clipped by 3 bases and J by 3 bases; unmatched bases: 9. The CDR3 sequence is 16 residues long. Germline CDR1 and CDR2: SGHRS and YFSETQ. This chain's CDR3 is CASSSDRALLYNEQFF. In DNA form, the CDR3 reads TGCGCCAGCAGCTCCGACAGGGCCCTACTCTACAATGAGCAGTTCTTC.

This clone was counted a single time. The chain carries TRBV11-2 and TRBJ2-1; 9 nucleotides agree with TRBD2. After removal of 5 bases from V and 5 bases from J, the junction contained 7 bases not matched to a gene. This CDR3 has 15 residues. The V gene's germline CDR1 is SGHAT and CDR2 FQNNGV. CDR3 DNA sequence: TGTGCCAGCAGCGTTAGCGGGGGTGATAACAATGAGCAGTTCTTC. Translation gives CASSVSGGDNNEQFF.

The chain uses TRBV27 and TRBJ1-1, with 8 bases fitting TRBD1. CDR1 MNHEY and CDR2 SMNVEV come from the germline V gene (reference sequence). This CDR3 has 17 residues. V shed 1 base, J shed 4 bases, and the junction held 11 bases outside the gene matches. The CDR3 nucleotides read TGTGCCAGCAGTTTATGGGCAGGGGGCGGACGGGGCACTGAAGCTTTCTTT. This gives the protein CASSLWAGGGRGTEAFF.

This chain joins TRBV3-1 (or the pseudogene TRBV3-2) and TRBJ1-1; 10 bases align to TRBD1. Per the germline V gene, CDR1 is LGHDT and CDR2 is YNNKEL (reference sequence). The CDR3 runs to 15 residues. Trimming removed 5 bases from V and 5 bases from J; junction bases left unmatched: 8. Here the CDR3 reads CASSVPTGGRTEAFF. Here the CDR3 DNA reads TGTGCCAGCAGCGTACCGACAGGGGGCAGAACTGAAGCTTTCTTT.

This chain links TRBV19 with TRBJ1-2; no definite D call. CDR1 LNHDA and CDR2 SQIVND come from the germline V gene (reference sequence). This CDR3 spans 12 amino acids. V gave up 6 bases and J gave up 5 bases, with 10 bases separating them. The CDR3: CASSFGPYGYTF. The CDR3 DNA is TGTGCCAGTAGCTTTGGCCCTTATGGCTACACCTTC. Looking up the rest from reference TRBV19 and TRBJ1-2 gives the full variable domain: DGGITQSPKYLFRKEGQNVTLSCEQNLNHDAMYWYRQDPGQGLRLIYYSQIVNDFQKGDIAEGYSVSREKKESFPLTVTSAQKNPTAFYLCASSFGPYGYTFGSGTRLTVV.

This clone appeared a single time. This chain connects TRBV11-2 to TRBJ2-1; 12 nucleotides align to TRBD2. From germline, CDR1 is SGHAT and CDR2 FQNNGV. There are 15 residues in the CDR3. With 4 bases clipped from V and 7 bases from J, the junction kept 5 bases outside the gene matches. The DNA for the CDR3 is TGTGCCAGCAGCTCTAGCGGGAGGGCCGGAAATGAGCAGTTCTTC. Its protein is CASSSSGRAGNEQFF.

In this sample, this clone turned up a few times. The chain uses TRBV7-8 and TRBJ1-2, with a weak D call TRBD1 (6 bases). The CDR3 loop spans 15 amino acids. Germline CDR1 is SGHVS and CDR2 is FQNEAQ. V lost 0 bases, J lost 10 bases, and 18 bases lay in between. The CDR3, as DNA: TGTGCCAGCAGCTTAGCGGGACAACATGGGGATGCCTACACCTTC. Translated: CASSLAGQHGDAYTF.

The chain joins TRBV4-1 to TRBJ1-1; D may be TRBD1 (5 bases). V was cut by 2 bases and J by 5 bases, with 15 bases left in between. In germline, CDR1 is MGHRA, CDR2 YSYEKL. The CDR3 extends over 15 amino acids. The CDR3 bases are TGCGCCAGCAGCCAAAGCGAGGGACTTTGGACTGAAGCTTTCTTT. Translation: CASSQSEGLWTEAFF.

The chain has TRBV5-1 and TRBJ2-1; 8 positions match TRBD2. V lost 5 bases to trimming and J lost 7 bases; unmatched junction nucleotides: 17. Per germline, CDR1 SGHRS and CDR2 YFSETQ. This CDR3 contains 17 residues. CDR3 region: CASRASGGHPSRNEQFF. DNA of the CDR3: TGCGCCAGCAGGGCGTCGGGGGGGCACCCGTCGAGGAATGAGCAGTTCTTC.

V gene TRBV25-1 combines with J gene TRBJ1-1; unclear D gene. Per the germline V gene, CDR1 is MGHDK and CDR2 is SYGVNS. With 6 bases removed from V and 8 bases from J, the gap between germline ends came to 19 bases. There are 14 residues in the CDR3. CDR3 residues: CASSGIGSGGEAFF. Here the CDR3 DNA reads TGTGCCAGCAGCGGAATTGGAAGCGGCGGGGAAGCTTTCTTT.

CDR3 sequence reads: CASSGRDRASPLHF. In nucleotides, the CDR3 is TGTGCCAGCAGCGGTCGGGACAGGGCTTCACCCCTCCACTTT. The rearrangement joins TRBV9 to TRBJ1-6, with 9 bases aligning to TRBD1. The J segment lost 9 bases and the V segment lost 3 bases, leaving 4 bases of the junction unmatched. The CDR3 spans 14 residues. Germline CDR1 and CDR2: SGDLS and YYNGEE.

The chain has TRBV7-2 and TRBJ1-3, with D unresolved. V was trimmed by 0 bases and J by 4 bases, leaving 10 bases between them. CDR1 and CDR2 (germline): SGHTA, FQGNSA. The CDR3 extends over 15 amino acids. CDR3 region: CASSLAWGGGNTIYF. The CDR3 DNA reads TGTGCCAGCAGCTTAGCATGGGGAGGAGGAAACACCATATATTTT.